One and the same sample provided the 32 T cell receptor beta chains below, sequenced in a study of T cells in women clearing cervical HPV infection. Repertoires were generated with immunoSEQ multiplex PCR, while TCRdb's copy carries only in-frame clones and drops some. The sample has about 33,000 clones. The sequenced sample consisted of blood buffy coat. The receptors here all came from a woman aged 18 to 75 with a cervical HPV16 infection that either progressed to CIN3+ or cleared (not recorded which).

The CDR3 sequence: CASSYSSRLAHSYDYTF. The sequenced part of the CDR3 DNA is TGTGCCAGCAGTTACTCGTCGCGACTAGCGCACTCCTACGAC. The J gene is TRBJ1-2, the V gene TRBV6-2 or TRBV6-3, with D unclear. Read coverage stops 3 residues before the CDR3 terminus; the germline J gene supplies the remainder. CDR3 length: 17 residues. Germline lookup yields CDR1 MNHEY and CDR2 SVGEGT.

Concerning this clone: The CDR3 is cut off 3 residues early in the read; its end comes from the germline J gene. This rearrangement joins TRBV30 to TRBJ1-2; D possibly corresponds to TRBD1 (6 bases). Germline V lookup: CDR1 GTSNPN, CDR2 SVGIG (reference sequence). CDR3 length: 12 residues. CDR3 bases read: TGTGCCTGGAGTGGAGGGGGAGATGAC. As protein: CAWSGGGDD. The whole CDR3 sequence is CAWSGGGDDYTF.

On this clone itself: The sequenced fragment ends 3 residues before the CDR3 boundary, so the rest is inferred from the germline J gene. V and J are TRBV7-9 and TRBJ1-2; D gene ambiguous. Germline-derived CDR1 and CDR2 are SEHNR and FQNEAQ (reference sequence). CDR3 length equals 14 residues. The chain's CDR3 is CASTYSGSTDTYTF. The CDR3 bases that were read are TGTGCCAGCACCTATAGCGGGAGCACAGATACC.

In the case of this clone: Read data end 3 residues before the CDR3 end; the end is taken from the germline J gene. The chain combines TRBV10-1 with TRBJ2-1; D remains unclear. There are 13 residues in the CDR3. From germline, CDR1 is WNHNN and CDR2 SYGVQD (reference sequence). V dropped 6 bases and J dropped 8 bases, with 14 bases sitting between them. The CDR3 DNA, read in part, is TGCGCCAGCAGCCTCGGGTCCTTTGATGAG. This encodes CASSLGSFDE. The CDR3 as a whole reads CASSLGSFDEQFF.

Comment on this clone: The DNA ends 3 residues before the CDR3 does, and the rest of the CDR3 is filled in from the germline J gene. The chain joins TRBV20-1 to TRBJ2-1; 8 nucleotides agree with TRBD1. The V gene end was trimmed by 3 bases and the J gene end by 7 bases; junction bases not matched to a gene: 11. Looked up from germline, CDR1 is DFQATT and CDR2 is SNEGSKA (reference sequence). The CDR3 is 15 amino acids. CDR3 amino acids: CSASRGQGLWNEQFF. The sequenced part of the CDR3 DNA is TGCAGTGCTAGTAGAGGACAGGGATTGTGGAATGAG.

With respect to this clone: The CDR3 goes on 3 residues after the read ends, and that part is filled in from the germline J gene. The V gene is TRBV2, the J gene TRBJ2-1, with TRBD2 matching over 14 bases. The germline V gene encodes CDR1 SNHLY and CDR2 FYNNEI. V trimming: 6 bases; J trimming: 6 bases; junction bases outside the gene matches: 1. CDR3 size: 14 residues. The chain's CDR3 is CASRTSGGGNEQFF. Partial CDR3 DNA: TGTGCCAGCAGGACTAGCGGGGGGGGCAATGAG. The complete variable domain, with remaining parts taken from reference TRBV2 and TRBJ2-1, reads EPEVTQTPSHQVTQMGQEVILRCVPISNHLYFYWYRQILGQKVEFLVSFYNNEISEKSEIFDDQFSVERPDGSNFTLKIRSTKLEDSAMYFCASRTSGGGNEQFFGPGTRLTVL.

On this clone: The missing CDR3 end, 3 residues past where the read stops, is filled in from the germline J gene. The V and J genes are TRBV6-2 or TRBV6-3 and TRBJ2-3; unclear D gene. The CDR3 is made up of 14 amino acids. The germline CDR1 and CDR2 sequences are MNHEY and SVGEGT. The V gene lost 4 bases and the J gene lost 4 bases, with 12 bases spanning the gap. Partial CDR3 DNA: TGTGCCAGCAGTTTAAGTAAAAGCGCAGATACG. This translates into CASSLSKSADT. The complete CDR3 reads CASSLSKSADTQYF.

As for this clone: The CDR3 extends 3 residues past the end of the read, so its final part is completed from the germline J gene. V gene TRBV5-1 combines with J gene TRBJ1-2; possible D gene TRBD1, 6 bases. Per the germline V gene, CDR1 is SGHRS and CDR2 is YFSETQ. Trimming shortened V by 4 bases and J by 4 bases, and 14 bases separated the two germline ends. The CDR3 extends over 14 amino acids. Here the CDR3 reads CASSIDRSGYGYTF. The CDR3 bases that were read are TGCGCCAGCAGCATAGACAGGTCAGGCTATGGC. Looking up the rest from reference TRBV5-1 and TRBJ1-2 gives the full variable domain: KAGVTQTPRYLIKTRGQQVTLSCSPISGHRSVSWYQQTPGQGLQFLFEYFSETQRNKGNFPGRFSGRQFSNSRSEMNVSTLELGDSALYLCASSIDRSGYGYTFGSGTRLTVV.

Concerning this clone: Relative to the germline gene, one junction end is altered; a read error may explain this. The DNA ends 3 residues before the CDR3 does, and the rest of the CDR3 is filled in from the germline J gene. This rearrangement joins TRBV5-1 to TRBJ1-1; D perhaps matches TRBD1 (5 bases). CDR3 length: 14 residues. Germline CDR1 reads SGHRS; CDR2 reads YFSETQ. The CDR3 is CASSPRTLNTDAFF. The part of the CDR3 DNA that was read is TGCGCCAGCAGCCCGAGGACATTGAACACTGAC.

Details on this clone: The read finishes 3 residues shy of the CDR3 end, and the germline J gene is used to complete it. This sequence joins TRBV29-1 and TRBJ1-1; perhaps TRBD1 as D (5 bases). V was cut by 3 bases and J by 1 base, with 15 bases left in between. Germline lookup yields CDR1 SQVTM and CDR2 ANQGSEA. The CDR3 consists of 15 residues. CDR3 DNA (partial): TGCAGCGTTGAGAGTCAGGGTAAGTGGAACACTGAA. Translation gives CSVESQGKWNTE. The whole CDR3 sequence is CSVESQGKWNTEAFF.

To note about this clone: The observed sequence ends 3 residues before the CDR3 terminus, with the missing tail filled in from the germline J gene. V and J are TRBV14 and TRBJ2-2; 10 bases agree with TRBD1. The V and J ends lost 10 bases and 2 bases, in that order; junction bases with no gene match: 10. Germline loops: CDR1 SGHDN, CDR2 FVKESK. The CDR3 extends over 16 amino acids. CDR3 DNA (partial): TGTGCCACCACCGGGACAGGGGCTTTAAACACCGGGGAG. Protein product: CATTGTGALNTGE. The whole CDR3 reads CATTGTGALNTGELFF.

CDR3 in amino acids: CASSLGTGYTGANVLTF. The DNA read from the CDR3 is TGTGCCAGCAGTTTAGGGACAGGGTATACTGGGGCCAACGTC. The chain carries TRBV28 and TRBJ2-6, with 9 bases matching TRBD1. The read is 3 residues too short to cover the CDR3 end, so that end is filled in from the germline J gene. The CDR3 contains 17 residues. V shed 2 bases, J shed 2 bases, and the junction held 4 bases outside the gene matches. The germline CDR1 and CDR2 sequences are MDHEN and SYDVKM.

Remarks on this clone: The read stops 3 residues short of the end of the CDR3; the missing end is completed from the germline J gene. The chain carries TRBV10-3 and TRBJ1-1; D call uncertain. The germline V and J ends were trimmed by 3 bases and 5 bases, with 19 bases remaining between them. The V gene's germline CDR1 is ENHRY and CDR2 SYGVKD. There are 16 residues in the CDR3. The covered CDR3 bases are TGTGCCATCAGTGATAATAGGTTGTCAGGAGGGACTGAA. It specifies CAISDNRLSGGTE. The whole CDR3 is CAISDNRLSGGTEAFF.

The CDR3 is CASSTATGRETQYF. The sequenced part of the CDR3 DNA is TGTGCCAGCAGTACCGCAACAGGGAGGGAGACC. The J gene is TRBJ2-5, the V gene TRBV12-3 or TRBV12-4; D may match TRBD1 or TRBD2 (6 bases each). The read ends 3 residues before the CDR3 terminus; that terminus is restored from the germline J gene. Trimming left V 5 bases short and J 5 bases short, with 15 bases between. This CDR3 region has 14 residues.

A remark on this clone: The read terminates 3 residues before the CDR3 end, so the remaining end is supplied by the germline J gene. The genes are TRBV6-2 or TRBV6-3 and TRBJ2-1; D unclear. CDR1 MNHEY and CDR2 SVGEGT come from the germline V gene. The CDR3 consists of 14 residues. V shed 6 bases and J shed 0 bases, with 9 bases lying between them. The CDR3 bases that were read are TGTGCCAGCAGCCTTCTCTACTCCTACAATGAG. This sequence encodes CASSLLYSYNE. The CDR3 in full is CASSLLYSYNEQFF.

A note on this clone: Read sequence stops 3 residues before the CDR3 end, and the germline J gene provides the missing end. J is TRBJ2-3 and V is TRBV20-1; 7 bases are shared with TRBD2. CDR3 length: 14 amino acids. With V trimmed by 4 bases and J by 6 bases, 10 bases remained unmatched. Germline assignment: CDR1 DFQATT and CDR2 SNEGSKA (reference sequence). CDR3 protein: CSAKGPSGMDTQYF. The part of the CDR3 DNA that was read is TGCAGTGCTAAAGGACCTAGCGGAATGGATACG.

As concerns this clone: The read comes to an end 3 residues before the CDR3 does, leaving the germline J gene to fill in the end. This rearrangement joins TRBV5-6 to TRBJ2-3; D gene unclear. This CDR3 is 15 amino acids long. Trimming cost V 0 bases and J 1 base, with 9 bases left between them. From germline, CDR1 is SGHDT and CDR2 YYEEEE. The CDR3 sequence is CASSLDLSGTDTQYF. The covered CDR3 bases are TGTGCCAGCAGCTTGGACCTCAGTGGCACAGATACG.

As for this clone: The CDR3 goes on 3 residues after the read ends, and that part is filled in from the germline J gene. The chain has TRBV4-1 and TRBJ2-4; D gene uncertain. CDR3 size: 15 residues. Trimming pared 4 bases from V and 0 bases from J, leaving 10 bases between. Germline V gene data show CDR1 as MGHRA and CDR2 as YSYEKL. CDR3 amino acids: CASSPLPGAKNIQYF. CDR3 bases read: TGCGCCAGCAGCCCCCTTCCAGGAGCCAAAAACATT.

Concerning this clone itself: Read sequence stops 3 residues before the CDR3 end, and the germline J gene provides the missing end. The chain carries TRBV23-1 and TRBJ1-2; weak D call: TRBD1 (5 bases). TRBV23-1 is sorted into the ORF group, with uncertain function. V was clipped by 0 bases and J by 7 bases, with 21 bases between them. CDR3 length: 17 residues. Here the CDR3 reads CASSQSTLSGRVPGYTF. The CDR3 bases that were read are TGCGCCAGCAGTCAATCGACCCTTTCTGGCAGGGTGCCTGGC.

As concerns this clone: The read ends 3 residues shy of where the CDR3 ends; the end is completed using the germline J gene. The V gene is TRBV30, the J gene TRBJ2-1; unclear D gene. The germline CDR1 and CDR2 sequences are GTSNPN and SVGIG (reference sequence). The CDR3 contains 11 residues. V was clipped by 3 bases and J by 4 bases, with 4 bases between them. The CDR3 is CAWSQYNEQFF. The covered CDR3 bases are TGTGCCTGGAGCCAATACAATGAG.

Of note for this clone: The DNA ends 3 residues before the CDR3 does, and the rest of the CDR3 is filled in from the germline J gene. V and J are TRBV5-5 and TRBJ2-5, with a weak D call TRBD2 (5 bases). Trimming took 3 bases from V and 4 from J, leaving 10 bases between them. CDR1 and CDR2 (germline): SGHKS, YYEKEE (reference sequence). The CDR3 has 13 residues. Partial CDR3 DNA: TGTGCCAGCAGCTCCCTCAGCGGAGAGACC. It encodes CASSSLSGET. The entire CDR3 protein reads CASSSLSGETQYF. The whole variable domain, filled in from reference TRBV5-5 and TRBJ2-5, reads DAGVTQSPTHLIKTRGQQVTLRCSPISGHKSVSWYQQVLGQGPQFIFQYYEKEERGRGNFPDRFSARQFPNYSSELNVNALLLGDSALYLCASSSLSGETQYFGPGTRLLVL.

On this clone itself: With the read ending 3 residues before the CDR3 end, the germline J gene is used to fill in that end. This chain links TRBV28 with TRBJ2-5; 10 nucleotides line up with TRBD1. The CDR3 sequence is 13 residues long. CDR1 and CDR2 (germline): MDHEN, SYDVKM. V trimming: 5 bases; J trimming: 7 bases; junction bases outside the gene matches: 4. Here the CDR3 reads CASSGDRGSTQYF. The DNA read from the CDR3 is TGTGCCAGCAGTGGGGACAGGGGATCGACC.

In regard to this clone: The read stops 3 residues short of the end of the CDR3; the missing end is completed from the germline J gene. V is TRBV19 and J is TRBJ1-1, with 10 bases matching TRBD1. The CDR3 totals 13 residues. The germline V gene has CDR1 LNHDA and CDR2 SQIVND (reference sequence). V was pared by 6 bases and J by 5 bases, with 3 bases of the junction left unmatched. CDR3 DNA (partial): TGTGCCAGTAGCCGGGACAGGGGAACTGAA. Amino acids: CASSRDRGTE. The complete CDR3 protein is CASSRDRGTEAFF.

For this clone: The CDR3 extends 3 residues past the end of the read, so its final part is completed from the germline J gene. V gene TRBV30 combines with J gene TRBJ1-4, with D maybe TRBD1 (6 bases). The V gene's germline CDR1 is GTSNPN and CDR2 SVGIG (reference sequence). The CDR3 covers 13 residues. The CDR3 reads CAWRNRVGSPLFF. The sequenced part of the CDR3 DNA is TGTGCCTGGAGAAACAGGGTTGGATCACCA. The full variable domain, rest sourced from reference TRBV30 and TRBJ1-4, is SQTIHQWPATLVQPVGSPLSLECTVEGTSNPNLYWYRQAAGRGLQLLFYSVGIGQISSEVPQNLSASRPQDRQFILSSKKLLLSDSGFYLCAWRNRVGSPLFFGSGTQLSVL.

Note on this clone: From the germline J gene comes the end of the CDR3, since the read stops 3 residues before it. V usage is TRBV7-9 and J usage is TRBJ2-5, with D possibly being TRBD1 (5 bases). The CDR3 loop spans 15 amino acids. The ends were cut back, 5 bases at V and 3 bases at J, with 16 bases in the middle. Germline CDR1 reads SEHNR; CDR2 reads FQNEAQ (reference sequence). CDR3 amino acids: CASSPERGYEETQYF. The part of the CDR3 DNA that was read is TGTGCCAGCAGCCCCGAAAGGGGTTACGAAGAGACC.

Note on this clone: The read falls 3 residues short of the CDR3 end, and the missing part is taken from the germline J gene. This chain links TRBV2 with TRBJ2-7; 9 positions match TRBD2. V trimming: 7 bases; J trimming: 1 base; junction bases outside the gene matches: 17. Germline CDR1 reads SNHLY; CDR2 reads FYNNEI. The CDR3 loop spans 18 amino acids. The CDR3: CASKVAGAPNFMSYEQYF. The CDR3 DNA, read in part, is TGTGCCAGCAAGGTAGCGGGAGCCCCCAACTTCATGTCCTACGAG.

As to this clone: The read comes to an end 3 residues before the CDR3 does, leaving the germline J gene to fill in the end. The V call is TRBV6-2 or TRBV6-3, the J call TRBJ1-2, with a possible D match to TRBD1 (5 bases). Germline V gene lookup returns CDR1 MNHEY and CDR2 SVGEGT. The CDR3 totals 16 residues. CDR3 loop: CASNTLGLTVTNDYTF. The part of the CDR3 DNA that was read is TGTGCCAGCAATACATTGGGACTAACCGTTACCAATGAC.

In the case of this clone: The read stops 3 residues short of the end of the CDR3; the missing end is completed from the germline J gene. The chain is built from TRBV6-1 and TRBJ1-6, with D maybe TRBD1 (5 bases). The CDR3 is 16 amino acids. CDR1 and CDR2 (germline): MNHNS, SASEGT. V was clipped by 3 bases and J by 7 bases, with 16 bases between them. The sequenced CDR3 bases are TGTGCCAGCAGTGATCCTCCAGGGCGAAGAAATTCACCC. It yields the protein CASSDPPGRRNSP. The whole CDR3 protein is CASSDPPGRRNSPLHF.

The CDR3 region is CASSPGVGDQPQHF. The sequenced CDR3 bases are TGTGCCAGCAGCCCAGGGGTGGGAGATCAGCCC. V is TRBV7-6 and J is TRBJ1-5, with D perhaps matching TRBD1 (6 bases). Read coverage stops 3 residues before the CDR3 terminus; the germline J gene supplies the remainder. The germline V gene encodes CDR1 SGHVS and CDR2 FNYEAQ. V was pared by 5 bases and J by 5 bases, with 13 bases between. The CDR3 extends over 14 amino acids.

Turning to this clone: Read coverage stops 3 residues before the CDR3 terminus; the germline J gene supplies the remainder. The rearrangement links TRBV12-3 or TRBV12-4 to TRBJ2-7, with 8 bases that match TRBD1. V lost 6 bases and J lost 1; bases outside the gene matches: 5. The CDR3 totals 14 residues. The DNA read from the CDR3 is TGTGCCAGCAGCCGTAGACAGGGGTCCTACGAG. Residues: CASSRRQGSYE. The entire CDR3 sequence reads CASSRRQGSYEQYF.

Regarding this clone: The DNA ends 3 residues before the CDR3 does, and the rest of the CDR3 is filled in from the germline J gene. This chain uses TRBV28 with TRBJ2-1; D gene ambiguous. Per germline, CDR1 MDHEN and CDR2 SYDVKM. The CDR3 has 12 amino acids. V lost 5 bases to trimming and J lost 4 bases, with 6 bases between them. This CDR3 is CASSLLYNEQFF. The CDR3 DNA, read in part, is TGTGCCAGCAGTCTCTTGTACAATGAG.

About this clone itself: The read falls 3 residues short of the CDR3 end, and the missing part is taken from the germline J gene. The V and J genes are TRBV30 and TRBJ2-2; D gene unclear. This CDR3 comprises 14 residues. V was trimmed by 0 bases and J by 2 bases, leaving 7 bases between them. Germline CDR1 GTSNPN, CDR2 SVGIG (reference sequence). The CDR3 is CAWSVGLNTGELFF. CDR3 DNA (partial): TGTGCCTGGAGTGTAGGGCTAAACACCGGGGAG.